The 26 T cell receptor beta chains reported below all come from one sample, sequenced in a study of T cells in Graves' hyperthyroidism and ophthalmopathy. RNA transcripts served as the template for amplifying TCR beta CDR3 regions. Carried out on the TCR CDR3, a first-round RT-PCR used the HTBI primer set. From the multiplex PCR reads, TCRdb called clonotypes with MiXCR, one entry per CDR3 protein. The data contain 300,000 to 350,000 distinct CDR3 sequences, around 18% of them singletons. The sample taken for sequencing was blood. The receptor source for this set is a woman in her forties with Graves' ophthalmopathy.

This sequence joins TRBV28 and TRBJ1-1; possibly TRBD1 for D (5 bases). Trimming stripped 3 bases from V and 7 bases from J, with 18 bases between. The CDR3 runs 15 residues. CDR1 is MDHEN, CDR2 SYDVKM, per germline. This CDR3 is CASSLSTPGLSEAFF. CDR3 sequence (DNA): TGTGCCAGCAGTTTGTCGACTCCAGGGTTGAGTGAAGCTTTCTTT. Full variable domain (missing parts from reference TRBV28 and TRBJ1-1): DVKVTQSSRYLVKRTGEKVFLECVQDMDHENMFWYRQDPGLGLRLIYFSYDVKMKEKGDIPEGYSVSREKKERFSLILESASTNQTSMYLCASSLSTPGLSEAFFGQGTRLTVV.

At least ten counts were recorded for this clonotype. This chain uses TRBV13 with TRBJ1-5, with D possibly TRBD1 on 6 matching bases. V gave up 7 bases and J gave up 0 bases, with 16 bases separating them. Germline V lookup: CDR1 PRHDT, CDR2 FYEKMQ (reference sequence). The CDR3 runs 16 residues. The CDR3 bases are TGTGCCAGCACCAGGGGAGGGCCAAATAGCAATCAGCCCCAGCATTTT. It translates to CASTRGGPNSNQPQHF.

Ten or more counts support this clonotype. This chain connects TRBV27 to TRBJ2-7, with D tentatively TRBD2 (6 bases). This CDR3 is 16 amino acids long. Germline-derived CDR1 and CDR2 are MNHEY and SMNVEV (reference sequence). V was pared by 2 bases and J by 0 bases, with 14 bases between. The chain's CDR3 is CASSLVGTPGSYEQYF. CDR3 DNA: TGTGCCAGCAGTTTAGTCGGGACTCCGGGCTCCTACGAGCAGTACTTC.

This clonotype was counted at least ten times. J is TRBJ2-5 and V is TRBV27; D might be TRBD1 or TRBD2, each matching 7 bases. This CDR3 spans 16 amino acids. The V end lost 0 bases, the J end lost 5 bases, and 16 bases lay between the germline ends. CDR1 and CDR2 (germline): MNHEY, SMNVEV (reference sequence). The CDR3 sequence is CASSLSGTVGGETQYF. In DNA, the CDR3 is TGTGCCAGCAGTTTATCCGGGACAGTGGGAGGGGAGACCCAGTACTTC.

V usage is TRBV6-2 or TRBV6-3 and J usage is TRBJ1-5; 9 bases are a match to TRBD1. The CDR3 loop spans 15 amino acids. Per germline, CDR1 MNHEY and CDR2 SVGEGT. Trimming at V came to 6 bases and at J to 6 bases, leaving 9 bases not matched to a gene. CDR3 sequence reads: CASSPGQGGFQPQHF. CDR3 nucleotide sequence: TGTGCCAGCAGCCCGGGACAGGGCGGATTTCAGCCCCAGCATTTT.

This clonotype occurred many times. V and J are TRBV4-3 and TRBJ2-7; 10 bases align to TRBD2. There are 16 residues in the CDR3. With V trimmed by 5 bases and J by 3 bases, 10 bases remained unmatched. Germline V gene sequence: CDR1 LGHNA, CDR2 YSLEER. The CDR3 coding sequence is TGCGCCAGCAGCTCAAGCGGGCTAGCGGGAGACTACGAGCAGTACTTC. This encodes CASSSSGLAGDYEQYF.

The chain joins TRBV11-2 to TRBJ2-7; the match to TRBD2 covers 8 bases. CDR3 length: 16 amino acids. Germline V gene lookup returns CDR1 SGHAT and CDR2 FQNNGV. J was trimmed by 7 bases and V by 1 base; bases with no gene match: 12. The chain's CDR3 is CASSLGSASGRGEQYF. CDR3 DNA sequence: TGTGCCAGCAGCTTAGGTAGCGCTAGCGGGCGTGGGGAGCAGTACTTC. Based on the CDR3 plus reference TRBV11-2 and TRBJ2-7, the full variable domain is EAGVAQSPRYKIIEKRQSVAFWCNPISGHATLYWYQQILGQGPKLLIQFQNNGVVDDSQLPKDRFSAERLKGVDSTLKIQPAKLEDSAVYLCASSLGSASGRGEQYFGPGTRLTVT.

Of note for this clonotype: Its ends do not fully match the called genes, so a read error is possible. V usage is TRBV7-2 and J usage is TRBJ2-7; the D gene could be TRBD1 or TRBD2 (5 bases each). The CDR3 is 13 amino acids. Looked up from germline, CDR1 is SGHTA and CDR2 is FQGNSA. CDR3 coding DNA: TGTGCCAGCAGGCATGGGACGGTCTACGAGCAGTCCTTC. Residues: CASRHGTVYEQSF.

At least ten counts were recorded for this clonotype. The chain uses TRBV15 and TRBJ1-6; TRBD1 matches 8 bases. V shed 0 bases, J shed 6 bases, and the junction held 7 bases outside the gene matches. The CDR3 loop spans 17 amino acids. Germline assignment: CDR1 LNHNV and CDR2 YYDKDF (reference sequence). The CDR3 nucleotides read TGTGCCACCAGCAGAGACCCAGGGGGCGCGGTTAATTCACCCCTCCACTTT. Its translation: CATSRDPGGAVNSPLHF.

The chain carries TRBV15 and TRBJ2-5; TRBD2 agrees at 7 bases. From germline, CDR1 is LNHNV and CDR2 YYDKDF (reference sequence). There are 15 residues in the CDR3. Germline trimming cut 0 bases from V and 5 bases from J; bases unmatched to any gene: 6. The CDR3 loop reads CATSRDLSGGETQYF. In nucleotides, the CDR3 is TGTGCCACCAGCAGAGATCTTTCCGGGGGGGAGACCCAGTACTTC.

This clonotype was picked up many times. The chain uses TRBV19 and TRBJ2-5, with D possibly being TRBD2 (6 bases). Germline lookup yields CDR1 LNHDA and CDR2 SQIVND (reference sequence). Trimming stripped 7 bases from V and 6 bases from J, with 18 bases between. This CDR3 is built from 14 residues. This CDR3 reads CASNPSLRGKTQYF. In nucleotides, the CDR3 is TGTGCCAGTAACCCCAGTCTTCGCGGGAAGACCCAGTACTTC.

CDR3: CSATQTGFGYTF. In DNA form, the CDR3 reads TGCAGTGCTACTCAGACAGGGTTTGGCTACACCTTC. The chain links TRBV20-1 to TRBJ1-2, with 7 positions matching TRBD1. With V trimmed by 4 bases and J by 7 bases, 6 bases remained unmatched. The length of the CDR3 is 12 residues. Germline CDR1 reads DFQATT; CDR2 reads SNEGSKA (reference sequence).

This chain joins TRBV12-3 or TRBV12-4 and TRBJ2-4, with D perhaps TRBD2 (6 bases). The CDR3 is made up of 16 amino acids. The germline V and J ends were trimmed by 4 bases and 6 bases, with 19 bases remaining between them. CDR3 protein: CASSSGAAGYPNIQYF. The CDR3 DNA sequence: TGTGCCAGCAGTTCCGGGGCGGCGGGATACCCAAACATTCAGTACTTC.

Of note for this clonotype: A much larger clone lies a single base off, so this may be a read error. This sequence joins TRBV12-3 or TRBV12-4 and TRBJ2-6; the match to TRBD1 covers 9 bases. The CDR3 totals 15 residues. The CDR3 DNA is TGTGCCAGCAGTCGGACAGGGGCCGGGGCCTACGTCCTGACTTTC. Residues: CASSRTGAGAYVLTF.

The rearrangement joins TRBV20-1 to TRBJ2-7; tentatively, D is TRBD1 (6 bases). The V end was cut by 4 bases, the J end by 4 bases, with 14 bases between. This CDR3 has 13 residues. CDR1 DFQATT and CDR2 SNEGSKA come from the germline V gene (reference sequence). CDR3 loop: CSAMGQGPYEQYF. CDR3 DNA: TGCAGTGCTATGGGGCAGGGGCCTTACGAGCAGTACTTC.

Only a few counts were recorded for this clonotype. CDR3 protein: CASSYGAGTSSTDTQYF. In DNA form, the CDR3 reads TGTGCCAGCAGTTACGGCGCCGGGACTAGCAGCACAGATACGCAGTATTTT. The chain is built from TRBV6-2 or TRBV6-3 and TRBJ2-3; 9 bases match TRBD2. CDR1 MNHEY and CDR2 SVGEGT come from the germline V gene. The junction had 6 bases not matched to a gene; V was cut back by 2 bases and J by 0 bases. The CDR3 covers 17 residues.

The table lists this clonotype with many counts. The chain recombines TRBV28 with TRBJ1-2; tentatively, D is TRBD1 (5 bases). The CDR3 consists of 14 residues. V was trimmed by 2 bases and J by 3 bases, leaving 10 bases between them. CDR1 and CDR2 from the germline V gene are MDHEN and SYDVKM. The CDR3 nucleotides are TGTGCCAGCAGTTTAGCCGGGACGGACTATGGCTACACCTTC. It codes for CASSLAGTDYGYTF.

This clonotype came up many times. V usage is TRBV9 and J usage is TRBJ2-7; D is possibly TRBD2 (5 bases). CDR3 length equals 14 residues. V lost 4 bases and J 3 bases, leaving 14 bases between the germline ends. The germline gives CDR1 SGDLS, CDR2 YYNGEE. The DNA of the CDR3 is TGTGCCAGCAGCCGCGATGGGAGTTTCTACGAGCAGTACTTC. This gives the protein CASSRDGSFYEQYF.

The chain recombines TRBV27 with TRBJ1-1, with D possibly matching TRBD1 (5 bases). CDR1 and CDR2 from the germline V gene are MNHEY and SMNVEV (reference sequence). The CDR3 runs to 15 residues. V was pared by 7 bases and J by 1 base, with 16 bases between. The CDR3 is CASNRIGGQNTEAFF. The DNA of the CDR3 is TGTGCCAGCAATAGGATTGGGGGTCAGAACACTGAAGCTTTCTTT.

In this sample, this clonotype turned up many times. V gene TRBV5-5 combines with J gene TRBJ2-5, with TRBD2 matching over 7 bases. Germline-derived CDR1 and CDR2 are SGHKS and YYEKEE (reference sequence). CDR3 length equals 16 residues. The V segment lost 4 bases and the J segment 1 base; nucleotides outside the gene matches: 10. The CDR3 region is CASSLRRGLPQETQYF. The CDR3 nucleotides read TGTGCCAGCAGCCTGAGGCGGGGGTTACCCCAAGAGACCCAGTACTTC.

This clonotype was picked up many times. The V and J genes are TRBV20-1 and TRBJ1-6; 8 nucleotides line up with TRBD1. V dropped 6 bases and J dropped 9; count of bases not matched to a gene: 10. This CDR3 is 14 amino acids long. CDR1 and CDR2 from the germline V gene are DFQATT and SNEGSKA (reference sequence). The CDR3 loop reads CSAQQRGTGSPLHF. The CDR3 DNA is TGCAGTGCCCAACAGCGGGGGACAGGTTCACCCCTCCACTTT.

This clonotype was recorded many times. The rearrangement joins TRBV6-2 or TRBV6-3 to TRBJ1-1; no clear D. The CDR3 is 16 residues long. Trimming shortened V by 2 bases and J by 0 bases, and 13 bases separated the two germline ends. Germline CDR1 reads MNHEY; CDR2 reads SVGEGT. The CDR3 DNA sequence: TGTGCCAGCAGTTACAGGCGCACGGCCTTGAACACTGAAGCTTTCTTT. Its translation is CASSYRRTALNTEAFF.

A single count supports this clonotype. This sequence joins TRBV15 and TRBJ2-7, with 13 bases identical to TRBD2. CDR1 is LNHNV, CDR2 YYDKDF, per germline (reference sequence). With V trimmed by 0 bases and J by 8 bases, 4 bases remained unmatched. The CDR3 has 15 amino acids. DNA for the CDR3: TGTGCCACCAGCAGAGATGGCGGGACTAGCGGGAAGCAGTACTTC. Protein sequence: CATSRDGGTSGKQYF. Looking up the rest from reference TRBV15 and TRBJ2-7 gives the full variable domain: DAMVIQNPRYQVTQFGKPVTLSCSQTLNHNVMYWYQQKSSQAPKLLFHYYDKDFNNEADTPDNFQSRRPNTSFCFLDIRSPGLGDTAMYLCATSRDGGTSGKQYFGPGTRLTVT.

The chain carries TRBV11-2 and TRBJ2-4; D possibly corresponds to TRBD1 (6 bases). The V end lost 6 bases, the J end lost 3 bases, and 18 bases lay between the germline ends. Germline V gene data show CDR1 as SGHAT and CDR2 as FQNNGV. The CDR3 length is 16 residues. CDR3 nucleotide sequence: TGTGCCAGCAGGCGAGGGACACGGGACGGCAAAAACATTCAGTACTTC. This sequence encodes CASRRGTRDGKNIQYF.

This clonotype was picked up many times. The V and J genes are TRBV20-1 and TRBJ2-7; no definite D call. Germline CDR1 DFQATT, CDR2 SNEGSKA (reference sequence). V was trimmed by 0 bases and J by 3 bases, leaving 12 bases between them. There are 14 residues in the CDR3. CDR3: CSARESRGFYEQYF. The CDR3 DNA reads TGCAGTGCTAGAGAATCACGTGGGTTCTACGAGCAGTACTTC.

Ten or more counts support this clonotype. The chain recombines TRBV7-8 with TRBJ2-7; maybe TRBD2 (5 bases). Germline V gene data show CDR1 as SGHVS and CDR2 as FQNEAQ. V was clipped by 5 bases and J by 1 base, with 21 bases between them. The CDR3 is made up of 17 amino acids. CDR3 region: CASSNFRNGMGSYEQYF. CDR3 nucleotides: TGTGCCAGCAGCAATTTCAGGAACGGGATGGGATCCTACGAGCAGTACTTC.